This entry lists 23 T cell receptor beta chains sequenced from one sample in a study of cytotoxic CD8 clonotypes in ibrutinib-treated CLL. Sequencing used immunoSEQ multiplex PCR; TCRdb keeps in-frame clones, though not all of them. This repertoire shows tens of thousands of clones, approximately 87% found once; its top ten account for about 20%. The sample was PBMCs, taken after 24 months of ibrutinib treatment. These receptor sequences come from a human donor with chronic lymphocytic leukemia.

V is TRBV7-9 and J is TRBJ2-1; D is undetermined. With 5 bases removed from V and 8 bases from J, the gap between germline ends came to 7 bases. The germline gives CDR1 SEHNR, CDR2 FQNEAQ (reference sequence). This CDR3 is 11 amino acids long. The CDR3 bases are TGTGCCAGCAGCCGTAGTGATGAGCAGTTCTTC. This codes for CASSRSDEQFF. The variable domain in full, with the rest retrieved from reference TRBV7-9 and TRBJ2-1, is DTGVSQNPRHKITKRGQNVTFRCDPISEHNRLYWYRQTLGQGPEFLTYFQNEAQLEKSRLLSDRFSAERPKGSFSTLEIQRTEQGDSAMYLCASSRSDEQFFGPGTRLTVL.

The genes are TRBV2 and TRBJ2-2; 8 nucleotides agree with TRBD2. This CDR3 is 14 amino acids long. Germline V CDR1 and CDR2: SNHLY, FYNNEI. Trimming removed 6 bases from V and 4 bases from J; junction bases left unmatched: 4. The CDR3 spells CASRAGLATGELFF. The DNA for the CDR3 is TGTGCCAGCAGGGCCGGACTAGCCACCGGGGAGCTGTTTTTT.

This clone was observed a few times. The V call is TRBV18, the J call TRBJ2-4, with D possibly being TRBD1 (6 bases). The CDR3 length is 16 residues. V was cut by 2 bases and J by 0 bases, with 11 bases left in between. Looked up from germline, CDR1 is KGHSH and CDR2 is LQKENI. The CDR3 bases are TGTGCCAGCTCACCAATGCCAGGGGTAGCCAAAAACATTCAGTACTTC. As protein: CASSPMPGVAKNIQYF.

The chain joins TRBV10-3 to TRBJ1-1, with TRBD1 matching over 7 bases. Germline assignment: CDR1 ENHRY and CDR2 SYGVKD. CDR3 length: 13 residues. Trimming at V came to 11 bases and at J to 2 bases, leaving 8 bases not matched to a gene. CDR3 loop: CASRGQSNTEAFF. The CDR3 coding sequence is TGTGCCTCAAGGGGGCAGAGTAACACTGAAGCTTTCTTT.

J is TRBJ1-1 and V is TRBV10-3, with 7 nucleotides matching TRBD1. Germline trimming cut 7 bases from V and 3 bases from J; bases unmatched to any gene: 5. CDR1 is ENHRY and CDR2 is SYGVKD in the germline V gene. This CDR3 has 13 amino acids. This CDR3 reads CAIMGDSDTEAFF. DNA of the CDR3: TGTGCCATCATGGGGGACAGCGACACTGAAGCTTTCTTT.

V is TRBV5-4 and J is TRBJ1-1; the D gene is possibly TRBD1 (5 bases). This CDR3 has 16 amino acids. Between the trimmed V and J ends, which lost 0 bases and 2 bases, there was a span of 14 bases. CDR1 SGHNT and CDR2 YYREEE come from the germline V gene (reference sequence). CDR3 nucleotide sequence: TGTGCCAGCAGCTTGGATCAGGGCAGGCCCAACACTGAAGCTTTCTTT. Translation gives CASSLDQGRPNTEAFF.

The chain combines TRBV28 with TRBJ2-7; maybe TRBD1 (5 bases). The CDR3 length is 14 residues. Germline V gene sequence: CDR1 MDHEN, CDR2 SYDVKM. V lost 3 bases and J 3 bases, leaving 12 bases between the germline ends. The chain's CDR3 is CASSFSTGGYEQYF. CDR3 coding DNA: TGTGCCAGCAGTTTTTCTACAGGCGGCTACGAGCAGTACTTC.

The chain combines TRBV6-6 with TRBJ1-1; no definite D call. V lost 7 bases, J lost 4 bases, and 4 bases lay in between. This CDR3 is 10 amino acids long. CDR1 is MNHNY, CDR2 SVGAGI, per germline (reference sequence). Here the CDR3 reads CASKRTEAFF. As DNA, the CDR3 is TGTGCCAGCAAACGCACTGAAGCTTTCTTT.

This chain links TRBV2 with TRBJ1-2; D is unresolved. Germline-derived CDR1 and CDR2 are SNHLY and FYNNEI. This CDR3 is built from 10 residues. The V end lost 7 bases, the J end lost 11 bases, and 11 bases lay between the germline ends. The DNA of the CDR3 is TGTGCCAGCACCCGAAAGGAATACACCTTC. It translates to CASTRKEYTF. Looking up the rest from reference TRBV2 and TRBJ1-2 gives the full variable domain: EPEVTQTPSHQVTQMGQEVILRCVPISNHLYFYWYRQILGQKVEFLVSFYNNEISEKSEIFDDQFSVERPDGSNFTLKIRSTKLEDSAMYFCASTRKEYTFGSGTRLTVV.

The V and J genes are TRBV7-2 and TRBJ2-5; 8 nucleotides match TRBD2. The CDR3 is 12 amino acids. V was pared by 10 bases and J by 5 bases, with 6 bases of the junction left unmatched. The germline gives CDR1 SGHTA, CDR2 FQGNSA. The CDR3 region has the DNA TGTGCCACCGGGGGGGGATGGGAGACCCAGTACTTC. As protein: CATGGGWETQYF.

Here the CDR3 reads CASSAGLGNYNEQFF. For the CDR3, the DNA is TGTGCCAGCAGCGCCGGACTAGGGAACTACAATGAGCAGTTCTTC. This sequence joins TRBV7-7 and TRBJ2-1; 7 positions agree with TRBD2. This CDR3 spans 15 amino acids. V dropped 5 bases and J dropped 3; count of bases not matched to a gene: 7. Germline assignment: CDR1 SSHAT and CDR2 FNYEAQ (reference sequence).

The genes are TRBV19 and TRBJ1-1, with no clear D. V was shortened by 2 bases and J by 1 base, with 11 bases between the two germline ends. This CDR3 is built from 15 residues. Germline loops: CDR1 LNHDA, CDR2 SQIVND (reference sequence). CDR3 sequence reads: CASSIQLRRNTEAFF. CDR3 bases: TGTGCCAGTAGTATACAACTGAGGAGGAACACTGAAGCTTTCTTT. Full variable domain (outside the CDR3, taken from reference TRBV19 and TRBJ1-1): DGGITQSPKYLFRKEGQNVTLSCEQNLNHDAMYWYRQDPGQGLRLIYYSQIVNDFQKGDIAEGYSVSREKKESFPLTVTSAQKNPTAFYLCASSIQLRRNTEAFFGQGTRLTVV.

The chain is built from TRBV29-1 and TRBJ2-3; D gene ambiguous. CDR3 length: 15 amino acids. V was clipped by 8 bases and J by 0 bases, with 18 bases between them. CDR1 and CDR2 from the germline V gene are SQVTM and ANQGSEA. The CDR3 nucleotides are TGCAGCTCCGTAGTGGATTTTACTAGCACAGATACGCAGTATTTT. Translating it yields CSSVVDFTSTDTQYF.

The chain combines TRBV7-6 with TRBJ2-3, with 7 bases that match TRBD2. The junction had 13 bases not matched to a gene; V was cut back by 4 bases and J by 0 bases. The CDR3 loop spans 18 amino acids. The V gene's germline CDR1 is SGHVS and CDR2 FNYEAQ. The CDR3 reads CASSSGGTLSASTDTQYF. The CDR3 DNA reads as TGTGCCAGCAGCTCCGGGGGGACCCTGAGTGCTAGCACAGATACGCAGTATTTT. Variable domain in full (rest from reference TRBV7-6 and TRBJ2-3): GAGVSQSPRYKVTKRGQDVALRCDPISGHVSLYWYRQALGQGPEFLTYFNYEAQQDKSGLPNDRFSAERPEGSISTLTIQRTEQRDSAMYRCASSSGGTLSASTDTQYFGPGTRLTVL.

The chain's CDR3 is CATSGGRTGGDGYTF. The CDR3, as DNA: TGTGCCACCAGCGGAGGGAGGACAGGAGGAGATGGCTACACCTTC. The genes are TRBV15 and TRBJ1-2; 7 positions agree with TRBD1. Germline-derived CDR1 and CDR2 are LNHNV and YYDKDF (reference sequence). The length of the CDR3 is 15 residues. Losses at the gene ends were 5 bases for V and 6 bases for J; bases not matched to a gene: 12.

J is TRBJ1-1 and V is TRBV18, with D perhaps matching TRBD1 (5 bases). This CDR3 contains 14 residues. V lost 2 bases to trimming and J lost 2 bases, with 9 bases between them. Per the germline V gene, CDR1 is KGHSH and CDR2 is LQKENI. Here the CDR3 reads CASSPNRKNTEAFF. As DNA, the CDR3 is TGTGCCAGCTCACCAAACAGGAAAAACACTGAAGCTTTCTTT.

V gene TRBV30 combines with J gene TRBJ2-3; D possibly corresponds to TRBD2 (5 bases). This CDR3 contains 17 residues. CDR1 and CDR2 (germline): GTSNPN, SVGIG (reference sequence). The ends were cut back, 0 bases at V and 0 bases at J, with 16 bases in the middle. The CDR3 reads CAWSVEGPFQSTDTQYF. CDR3 DNA: TGTGCCTGGAGTGTAGAGGGTCCATTCCAAAGCACAGATACGCAGTATTTT.

This clone was seen only a few times. V gene TRBV4-2 combines with J gene TRBJ2-3, with 10 nucleotides matching TRBD2. The CDR3 has 17 residues. J lost 6 bases, V lost 0 bases, and 9 bases had no gene match. Germline CDR1 is LGHNA and CDR2 is YNFKEQ. The CDR3 loop is CASSQDGLAGVGDTQYF. The CDR3 DNA sequence: TGTGCCAGCAGCCAAGATGGCCTAGCGGGAGTAGGGGATACGCAGTATTTT.

V and J are TRBV28 and TRBJ2-1; 9 positions agree with TRBD1. The CDR3 runs to 15 residues. V gave up 6 bases and J gave up 2 bases; unmatched junction bases: 5. Per the germline V gene, CDR1 is MDHEN and CDR2 is SYDVKM. The CDR3 coding sequence is TGTGCCAGCAGCCCGGACAGGGGACCCTACAATGAGCAGTTCTTC. As protein: CASSPDRGPYNEQFF.

The chain uses TRBV28 and TRBJ1-2; D is uncertain. This CDR3 has 11 residues. Germline CDR1 reads MDHEN; CDR2 reads SYDVKM. The V end was cut by 6 bases, the J end by 2 bases, with 4 bases between. The CDR3 loop is CASSGNYGYTF. CDR3 bases: TGTGCCAGCAGCGGAAACTATGGCTACACCTTC.

This rearrangement joins TRBV7-6 to TRBJ2-7; 10 positions agree with TRBD1. Germline values: CDR1 SGHVS, CDR2 FNYEAQ. With V trimmed by 0 bases and J by 2 bases, 7 bases remained unmatched. The CDR3 loop spans 17 amino acids. CDR3 in amino acids: CASSLATGGTGAYEQYF. The CDR3 nucleotides read TGTGCCAGCAGCTTAGCGACCGGGGGGACAGGGGCCTACGAGCAGTACTTC.

The rearrangement links TRBV18 to TRBJ2-1, with TRBD2 as a possible D gene (6 bases). V dropped 2 bases and J dropped 0 bases, with 11 bases sitting between them. The length of the CDR3 is 16 residues. CDR1 is KGHSH and CDR2 is LQKENI in the germline V gene. This CDR3 reads CASSPAGFGSYNEQFF. CDR3 sequence (DNA): TGTGCCAGCTCACCAGCGGGATTCGGCTCCTACAATGAGCAGTTCTTC.

The chain uses TRBV11-2 and TRBJ2-5, with a weak D call TRBD1 (5 bases). CDR3 size: 13 residues. Germline loops: CDR1 SGHAT, CDR2 FQNNGV. Trimming pared 1 base from V and 2 bases from J, leaving 5 bases between. Here the CDR3 DNA reads TGTGCCAGCAGCTTAGGACAGCAAGAGACCCAGTACTTC. This sequence encodes CASSLGQQETQYF.